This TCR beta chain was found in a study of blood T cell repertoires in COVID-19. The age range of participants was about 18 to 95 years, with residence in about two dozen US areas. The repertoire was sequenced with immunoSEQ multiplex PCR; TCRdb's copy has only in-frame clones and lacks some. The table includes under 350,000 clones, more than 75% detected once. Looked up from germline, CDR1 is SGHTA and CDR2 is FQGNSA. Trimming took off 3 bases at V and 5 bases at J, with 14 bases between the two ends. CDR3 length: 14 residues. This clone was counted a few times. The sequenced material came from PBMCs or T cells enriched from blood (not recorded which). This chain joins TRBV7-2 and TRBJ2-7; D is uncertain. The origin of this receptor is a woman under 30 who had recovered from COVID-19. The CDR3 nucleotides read TGTGCCAGCAGCTTGCAGGCCAGGTCCAACGAGCAGTACTTC. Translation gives CASSLQARSNEQYF.